The sequence of this T cell receptor beta chain was determined in a study of T cell responses to AZD1222 COVID-19 vaccine. The protocol was immunoSEQ multiplex PCR, while the TCRdb copy is restricted to in-frame clones and leaves out a portion. The data hold about 160,000 clones, with 80% to 90% observed a single time. The CDR3 is 18 residues long. The V gene end was trimmed by 3 bases and the J gene end by 2 bases; junction bases not matched to a gene: 13. The germline CDR1 and CDR2 sequences are SEHNR and FQNEAQ (reference sequence). Regarding this clone: Its matching antigen is unknown.

Whole-study findings and limits: At baseline, just five to seven AZD1222 recipients tested seropositive. Dominant CD4 TCR responses targeted spike regions 160-218 and 743-854.

Material: peripheral blood, obtained on day 0 of AZD1222 vaccination. The TCR comes from an adult in good health. The V call is TRBV7-9, the J call TRBJ2-5, with 9 bases that match TRBD2. CDR3 nucleotides: TGTGCCAGCAGCTTTTCCATCGAGCGGGGGGCCAGACAAGAGACCCAGTACTTC. Its translation: CASSFSIERGARQETQYF.